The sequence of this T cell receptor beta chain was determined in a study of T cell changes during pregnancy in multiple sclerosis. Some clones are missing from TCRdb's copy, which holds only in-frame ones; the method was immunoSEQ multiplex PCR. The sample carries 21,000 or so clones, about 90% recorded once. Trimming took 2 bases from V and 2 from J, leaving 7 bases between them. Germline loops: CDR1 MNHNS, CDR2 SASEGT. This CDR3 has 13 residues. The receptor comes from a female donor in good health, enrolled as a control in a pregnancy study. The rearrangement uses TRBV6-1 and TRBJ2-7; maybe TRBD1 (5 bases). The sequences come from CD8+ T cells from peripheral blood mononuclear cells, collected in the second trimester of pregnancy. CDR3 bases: TGTGCCAGCAGTGAAAAGGACACCTACGAGCAGTACTTC. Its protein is CASSEKDTYEQYF.